What follows are 7 T cell receptor beta chains derived from one specimen sequenced in a study of cytomegalovirus exposure and HLA in healthy donors. Vbeta (60) and Jbeta (13) primers were used in the PCR. Clones were sequenced by immunoSEQ multiplex PCR, and TCRdb holds only the in-frame ones, with some missing. The sample records fewer than 150,000 clones, roughly 83% being singletons. The sequenced sample was PBMCs. The receptors were gathered from a man in his forties or fifties in good health and CMV-seropositive.

This chain links TRBV14 with TRBJ2-4; maybe TRBD1 (5 bases). Germline V CDR1 and CDR2: SGHDN, FVKESK. The CDR3 totals 14 residues. V lost 5 bases to trimming and J lost 3 bases, with 11 bases between them. The CDR3 sequence is CASSADIFKNIQYF. For the CDR3, the DNA is TGTGCCAGCAGCGCGGACATCTTCAAAAACATTCAGTACTTC.

The V call is TRBV27, the J call TRBJ1-5; D is uncertain. Trimming took 3 bases from V and 11 from J, leaving 20 bases between them. This CDR3 is 15 amino acids long. Germline V lookup: CDR1 MNHEY, CDR2 SMNVEV (reference sequence). The DNA for the CDR3 is TGTGCCAGCAGTTTCTCCCGAGACTCCCCGGGGTCCCAGCATTTT. Translated: CASSFSRDSPGSQHF.

In this sample, this clone turned up a few times. This chain links TRBV18 with TRBJ1-4; unclear D gene. Germline V gives CDR1 KGHSH, CDR2 LQKENI. This CDR3 is built from 13 residues. The germline V and J ends were trimmed by 3 bases and 7 bases, with 9 bases remaining between them. CDR3 nucleotide sequence: TGTGCCAGCTCACCCCCGGCGGGTGAAAAACTGTTTTTT. Protein product: CASSPPAGEKLFF.

The chain combines TRBV4-2 with TRBJ1-6; D is possibly TRBD1 (5 bases). V gave up 1 base and J gave up 7 bases, with 14 bases separating them. Germline V CDR1 and CDR2: LGHNA, YNFKEQ. CDR3 size: 16 residues. CDR3 amino acids: CASSQVARVKNSPLHF. Here the CDR3 DNA reads TGTGCCAGCAGCCAAGTGGCCAGGGTAAAAAATTCACCCCTCCACTTT.

The chain links TRBV23-1 to TRBJ2-7; TRBD2 might be the D (5 bases). TRBV23-1 is assigned to the ORF class and has an uncertain function. Deletions cut 3 bases from V and 3 bases from J, with 15 bases between. CDR3 length: 15 amino acids. DNA of the CDR3: TGCGCCAGCAGTCATTGTTCCCGGGATCACTACGAGCAGTACTTC. Protein: CASSHCSRDHYEQYF.

This chain joins TRBV4-1 and TRBJ1-1; 8 bases line up with TRBD1. Germline loops: CDR1 MGHRA, CDR2 YSYEKL. The trim removed 3 bases at V and 1 base at J, leaving 7 bases unmatched. This CDR3 has 16 residues. This CDR3 reads CASSHPKGQANTEAFF. The CDR3 nucleotides are TGCGCCAGCAGCCATCCAAAGGGACAGGCGAACACTGAAGCTTTCTTT.

V and J are TRBV5-1 and TRBJ2-3; D is possibly TRBD2 (5 bases). CDR1 and CDR2 from the germline V gene are SGHRS and YFSETQ. Trimming stripped 4 bases from V and 9 bases from J, with 15 bases between. The length of the CDR3 is 13 residues. Here the CDR3 reads CASSLRRPGTQYF. The CDR3 DNA sequence: TGCGCCAGCAGCCTAAGGAGGCCCGGGACGCAGTATTTT.